This TCR beta chain stems from a study of tumor-infiltrating lymphocytes in primary liver carcinoma (TCRdb year 2017). For the wider study: Of the five patients (three men and two women, aged 30 to 69 years), four had hepatocellular carcinoma and one had combined HCC and intrahepatic cholangiocarcinoma. Each sample produced about 3.5 to 8 million productive TCRbeta reads, and read depth showed no significant difference between tissue types. TCRbeta repertoire sequencing, expression microarrays and whole-exome sequencing were combined in the study across five regions of each liver tumor, with adjacent normal tissue and blood also included. A total of approximately 35 specimens from 5 patients, comprising 25 or so tumor regions, 5 adjacent noncancerous liver tissues and 5 peripheral blood samples, were covered by TCRbeta repertoire sequencing. The tumors of the five patients were staged as T1-T3 N0M0, with maximum diameters ranging from roughly 4.2 to 11 cm. Repertoires from technical replicates were highly reproducible, with mean shared-clone rates approximately 0.92 and correlation coefficients above 0.95. Overall results and qualifications from the work: Because only the TCR beta chain was sequenced and unpaired alpha chains were not captured, true repertoire diversity is likely underestimated. Only 4 or 5 patients were included in the study, and the authors note that the findings should be validated in a larger study. Pairs of tumor regions showed greater repertoire overlap (mean about 35%) than tumor-adjacent pairs (approximately 17%) or tumor-blood pairs (about 15%), which is consistent with antigen-driven expansion. Since the samples were bulk and unsorted, there was no way to compare CD4+ and CD8+ T cell repertoires. The top 250 clones accounted for a significantly greater share of the repertoire in tumors than in blood (p = 0.039).

A remark on this clonotype: The antigen it recognizes is unknown. A read error may account for a junction end that differs from germline.

Without any cell sorting, total RNA and DNA were extracted together from 20-30 mg of bulk tissue using the AllPrep DNA/RNA mini kit. Between late 2015 and early 2016, 4 or 5 patients in China with histopathologically diagnosed primary liver carcinoma had their tumors surgically resected. At the time of sampling, the patients were treatment-naive and had chronic HBV infection. Fresh tumor and adjacent tissue pieces were bisected, with one half stored in RNAlater at -80 degrees C and the other half sent for histology. Including cysteine and phenylalanine, the CDR3 has 15 amino acids. Of the read, only the CDR3 DNA is kept; its 45 bases are in frame from base 1. CDR1 and CDR2, per the germline V gene, are MNHNS and SASEGT. A constant-region primer and ProtoScript II reverse transcriptase were used to reverse-transcribe TCRbeta-specific cDNA from around 540 ng total RNA. Three nested multiplex PCR rounds, following a slightly modified ARM-PCR procedure, were used to build the TCRbeta libraries. The first two PCR rounds used multiplex TRBV1-TRBV30 forward primers with a Cbeta reverse primer, each for about 11 cycles. Sample barcodes and Illumina adapters were added in a final 25-cycle PCR with Deep VentR polymerase. Before sequencing, amplicons of 200-500 bp were gel-purified using a QIAquick gel extraction kit. The TCRbeta amplicons were sequenced with 250-bp paired-end reads on an Illumina HiSeq 2500. Regarding the original processing steps: To recover full CDR3 sequences, reads were quality-trimmed using Trimmomatic v0.33 and paired reads were then merged using FLASH v1.2.11. V, D and J germline segments were assigned to the rearranged TCRbeta sequences using MiGEC v1.2.1b. Clonotype statistics, along with Shannon-Wiener diversity indices, were calculated using VDJtools v1.0.0. To reduce sampling bias, subsequent analyses other than the diversity analysis used only the 250 most abundant clonotypes in each sample. TCRdb reanalyzed the raw reads on its own, using fastp at Q25 for trimming and MiXCR for clone calling, and kept in-frame beta chains. Under each unique CDR3 protein, matching rows form one entry showing the most common genes and DNA. These V and J calls originate from TCRdb's pipeline instead of the authors' own analysis. This sample holds more than 30,000 distinct CDR3 sequences; more than 60% were observed only once. The ten biggest clones cover around 38% of the sample.

The receptor chain draws on TRBV6-1 and TRBJ2-1; 9 of the junction bases match TRBD1. The sequence was collected from a middle-aged man with primary liver carcinoma and hepatitis B virus infection. The sequenced sample consisted of tumor-adjacent normal liver tissue. The DNA sequence is as follows: TGTGCCAGCAGTGAGACAGGGGGTATGTACAATGAGCAATCCTTC. Its coded protein is CASSETGGMYNEQSF.